This T cell receptor (beta chain) came from a study of response to subunit inactivated influenza vaccine. Study-wide points: Each seasonal flu vaccination may recruit only limited new T cells, authors suggested.

This clonotype was counted many times. Its antigen is currently unknown. TCRdb analysed the RT-PCR reads with MiXCR anew, one entry per CDR3 protein. This table holds fewer than 600,000 distinct CDR3 sequences, roughly 7.9% found once. The V gene end was trimmed by 6 bases and the J gene end by 4 bases; junction bases not matched to a gene: 15. From germline, CDR1 is SNHLY and CDR2 FYNNEI. The CDR3 totals 16 residues. This receptor was identified in a man between 50 and 70 years old who received an inactivated influenza vaccine. The source material was PBMCs from blood, sampled approximately 25 months after vaccination. This chain joins TRBV2 and TRBJ2-7, with 7 bases fitting TRBD1. CDR3 residues: CASSRGRQGSSYEQYF. DNA for the CDR3: TGTGCCAGCAGCCGTGGGCGACAGGGATCAAGTTACGAGCAGTACTTC. Full variable domain (rest looked up from reference TRBV2 and TRBJ2-7): EPEVTQTPSHQVTQMGQEVILRCVPISNHLYFYWYRQILGQKVEFLVSFYNNEISEKSEIFDDQFSVERPDGSNFTLKIRSTKLEDSAMYFCASSRGRQGSSYEQYFGPGTRLTVT.